Each of the 26 T cell receptor beta chains below was sequenced from the same sample in a study of blood T cell repertoires in COVID-19. Data came from immunoSEQ multiplex PCR; TCRdb stores just in-frame clones and leaves some out. The table records just over 45,000 clones, about 87% of them present only once. The sample consisted of peripheral blood. These receptors came from a human donor in a cohort sampled during active COVID-19.

The chain has TRBV28 and TRBJ2-5, with 7 positions matching TRBD1. The germline V gene has CDR1 MDHEN and CDR2 SYDVKM. The CDR3 is made up of 21 amino acids. The junction had 23 bases not matched to a gene; V was cut back by 3 bases and J by 1 base. The CDR3 DNA sequence: TGTGCCAGCAGTTTCCCCTCAAAGGGTAGGGGGCCATCTTACCCCCAAGAGACCCAGTACTTC. Translating it yields CASSFPSKGRGPSYPQETQYF.

This sequence joins TRBV27 and TRBJ2-3, with D possibly TRBD1 on 6 matching bases. The V gene lost 3 bases and the J gene lost 3 bases, with 22 bases spanning the gap. Germline V CDR1 and CDR2: MNHEY, SMNVEV (reference sequence). The CDR3 is 18 residues long. The CDR3 is CASSLASPGALLTDTQYF. CDR3 in DNA: TGTGCCAGCAGTTTGGCCTCCCCAGGGGCCTTATTAACAGATACGCAGTATTTT.

The chain carries TRBV5-4 and TRBJ1-1; no definite D call. V lost 0 bases to trimming and J lost 0 bases, with 6 bases between them. Germline V CDR1 and CDR2: SGHNT, YYREEE (reference sequence). The CDR3 has 14 amino acids. The CDR3 loop is CASSLENMNTEAFF. The CDR3 DNA follows: TGTGCCAGCAGCTTGGAAAACATGAACACTGAAGCTTTCTTT.

A few counts support this clone. This chain connects TRBV7-9 to TRBJ1-2; TRBD1 matches 7 bases. The length of the CDR3 is 16 residues. V lost 3 bases to trimming and J lost 2 bases; unmatched junction nucleotides: 9. Germline assignment: CDR1 SEHNR and CDR2 FQNEAQ (reference sequence). DNA for the CDR3: TGTGCCAGCAGCTTCCGACAGGGAAGTGCGAACTATGGCTACACCTTC. Its protein product is CASSFRQGSANYGYTF.

The chain uses TRBV2 and TRBJ2-5, with TRBD1 matching 9 bases. The CDR3 runs to 15 residues. Germline CDR1 and CDR2: SNHLY and FYNNEI. The V and J ends lost 4 bases and 4 bases, in that order; junction bases with no gene match: 7. The CDR3 is CASSADRGSGETQYF. The CDR3, as DNA: TGTGCCAGCAGTGCGGACAGGGGATCAGGAGAGACCCAGTACTTC.

In regard to this clone: One end of the junction is discordant with germline, which a read error may explain. This chain uses TRBV18 with TRBJ2-2, with a possible D match to TRBD2 (5 bases). Looked up from germline, CDR1 is KGHSH and CDR2 is LQKENI. The CDR3 spans 13 residues. This chain's CDR3 is CASSWAVVLGAVF. For the CDR3, the DNA is TGTGCCAGCTCATGGGCGGTCGTTTTGGGAGCTGTTTTT. The full variable domain, with the rest looked up from reference TRBV18 and TRBJ2-2, is NAGVMQNPRHLVRRRGQEARLRCSPMKGHSHVYWYRQLPEEGLKFMVYLQKENIIDESGMPKERFSAEFPKEGPSILRIQQVVRGDSAAYFCASSWAVVLGAVFGEGSRLTVL.

This clone was seen once. This rearrangement joins TRBV28 to TRBJ2-5; D may be TRBD1 (5 bases). The length of the CDR3 is 16 residues. CDR1 and CDR2 (germline): MDHEN, SYDVKM. V lost 2 bases and J lost 5, with 18 bases in between. Written as DNA, the CDR3 is TGTGCCAGCAGTTTAGGGTTATCAGGGATTGGGGAGACCCAGTACTTC. Translated, it gives CASSLGLSGIGETQYF.

This clone was seen only a few times. The chain recombines TRBV5-6 with TRBJ2-2, with a weak D call TRBD2 (5 bases). CDR3 length equals 14 residues. Trimming shortened V by 3 bases and J by 5 bases, and 11 bases separated the two germline ends. Germline V lookup: CDR1 SGHDT, CDR2 YYEEEE. The CDR3 DNA reads as TGTGCCAGCAGCTGGGCTGAGGGAACCGGGGAGCTGTTTTTT. Translated, it gives CASSWAEGTGELFF.

This clone was observed a single time. The rearrangement links TRBV23-1 to TRBJ2-2; TRBD1 agrees at 11 bases. TRBV23-1 carries the ORF label, with uncertain function. The junction had 10 bases not matched to a gene; V was cut back by 2 bases and J by 5 bases. The CDR3 length is 18 residues. The CDR3 sequence: CASSQQKDRGHGTGELFF. CDR3 DNA: TGCGCCAGCAGTCAACAAAAGGACAGGGGGCATGGAACCGGGGAGCTGTTTTTT.

The chain employs TRBV30 and TRBJ2-1; 8 bases agree with TRBD2. V shed 3 bases, J shed 6 bases, and the junction held 13 bases outside the gene matches. This CDR3 spans 16 amino acids. Per germline, CDR1 GTSNPN and CDR2 SVGIG (reference sequence). The CDR3 DNA reads TGTGCCTGGAGGCTCCGACGGGAGGGCCCGGGCAATGAGCAGTTCTTC. It yields the protein CAWRLRREGPGNEQFF.

The chain links TRBV15 to TRBJ2-3, with 7 nucleotides matching TRBD2. CDR3 size: 13 residues. The V gene end was trimmed by 10 bases and the J gene end by 2 bases; junction bases not matched to a gene: 6. From germline, CDR1 is LNHNV and CDR2 YYDKDF (reference sequence). In DNA, the CDR3 is TGTGCCATGAGCGGGACCCTCACAGATACGCAGTATTTT. Its protein is CAMSGTLTDTQYF.

This clone was detected only a few times. The V call is TRBV9, the J call TRBJ2-2, with D perhaps TRBD1 (5 bases). V was shortened by 1 base and J by 0 bases, with 13 bases between the two germline ends. Germline values: CDR1 SGDLS, CDR2 YYNGEE. The CDR3 runs 17 residues. CDR3 protein: CASSVPGQGSNTGELFF. The CDR3 DNA sequence: TGTGCCAGCAGCGTACCAGGGCAGGGTTCGAACACCGGGGAGCTGTTTTTT.

The chain employs TRBV5-5 and TRBJ2-1; 8 nucleotides line up with TRBD2. The trim removed 4 bases at V and 8 bases at J, leaving 5 bases unmatched. Looked up from germline, CDR1 is SGHKS and CDR2 is YYEKEE (reference sequence). This CDR3 spans 13 amino acids. The CDR3 nucleotides are TGTGCCAGCAGCACAGGACTAGCCGATGAGCAGTTCTTC. It codes for CASSTGLADEQFF.

The chain carries TRBV11-2 and TRBJ2-5; 8 bases map to TRBD2. CDR3 length: 16 amino acids. Looked up from germline, CDR1 is SGHAT and CDR2 is FQNNGV. Unmatched junction bases numbered 9, after V lost 6 bases and J lost 0 bases. CDR3 region: CASSFSGRENQETQYF. CDR3 DNA sequence: TGTGCCAGCAGTTTCTCCGGGAGGGAAAACCAAGAGACCCAGTACTTC.

The V gene is TRBV19, the J gene TRBJ2-6; possible D gene TRBD2, 5 bases. V shed 3 bases and J shed 0 bases, with 15 bases lying between them. Germline V lookup: CDR1 LNHDA, CDR2 SQIVND (reference sequence). The length of the CDR3 is 18 residues. The CDR3 loop is CASSMRAALSSGANVLTF. The CDR3 DNA sequence: TGTGCCAGTAGTATGCGGGCCGCGTTATCCTCTGGGGCCAACGTCCTGACTTTC.

The gene calls are TRBV28 and TRBJ1-4; 10 bases fit TRBD1. The CDR3 totals 15 residues. Germline CDR1 is MDHEN and CDR2 is SYDVKM. Unmatched junction bases numbered 9, after V lost 6 bases and J lost 8 bases. The CDR3 DNA reads TGTGCCAGCAGCCCCCCGACAGGGGGCACGGAAAAACTGTTTTTT. Its translation: CASSPPTGGTEKLFF. Together with reference TRBV28 and TRBJ1-4, the CDR3 gives the full variable domain: DVKVTQSSRYLVKRTGEKVFLECVQDMDHENMFWYRQDPGLGLRLIYFSYDVKMKEKGDIPEGYSVSREKKERFSLILESASTNQTSMYLCASSPPTGGTEKLFFGSGTQLSVL.

The rearrangement links TRBV11-2 to TRBJ2-7; 7 bases fit TRBD1. The CDR3 length is 15 residues. Germline loops: CDR1 SGHAT, CDR2 FQNNGV. V lost 5 bases to trimming and J lost 4 bases; unmatched junction nucleotides: 11. CDR3 DNA sequence: TGTGCCAGCAGCACAAACAGGGGCCTGACGTACGAGCAGTACTTC. Translating gives CASSTNRGLTYEQYF.

The V and J genes are TRBV9 and TRBJ2-5; weak D call: TRBD1 (6 bases). This CDR3 region has 14 residues. Trimming took off 3 bases at V and 2 bases at J, with 11 bases between the two ends. Germline assignment: CDR1 SGDLS and CDR2 YYNGEE. The CDR3, as DNA: TGTGCCAGCAGCGGTGGACAGATTCAAGAGACCCAGTACTTC. Translated, it gives CASSGGQIQETQYF.

The V gene is TRBV29-1, the J gene TRBJ1-1, with a tentative D call TRBD1 (5 bases). Trimming took 1 base from V and 0 from J, leaving 12 bases between them. This CDR3 has 15 residues. Germline V gene lookup returns CDR1 SQVTM and CDR2 ANQGSEA. CDR3 region: CSVEGDSFMNTEAFF. In DNA, the CDR3 is TGCAGCGTTGAAGGAGACAGTTTCATGAACACTGAAGCTTTCTTT.

In nucleotides, the CDR3 is TGCAGTGCTAGTGCAACGACAGGGCATTCTTCACCCCTCCACTTT. Protein sequence: CSASATTGHSSPLHF. The chain couples TRBV20-1 to TRBJ1-6, with TRBD1 identical over 7 bases. The trim removed 3 bases at V and 9 bases at J, leaving 11 bases unmatched. The CDR3 is 15 amino acids. CDR1 DFQATT and CDR2 SNEGSKA come from the germline V gene (reference sequence).

This chain's CDR3 is CASSGDSATGELFF. The DNA of the CDR3 is TGTGCCAGCAGTGGGGACAGTGCTACCGGGGAGCTGTTTTTT. The genes are TRBV2 and TRBJ2-2, with 7 positions matching TRBD1. The CDR3 spans 14 residues. Germline CDR1 and CDR2: SNHLY and FYNNEI. With 4 bases clipped from V and 5 bases from J, the junction kept 4 bases outside the gene matches.

This clone showed up just once. The chain has TRBV6-1 and TRBJ2-2; D is unresolved. Trimming shortened V by 3 bases and J by 7 bases, and 6 bases separated the two germline ends. Germline V gives CDR1 MNHNS, CDR2 SASEGT. There are 12 residues in the CDR3. The CDR3 DNA is TGTGCCAGCAGTGAGTCGTTCGGGGAGCTGTTTTTT. Translated: CASSESFGELFF.

The chain has TRBV5-4 and TRBJ1-1; the match to TRBD1 covers 7 bases. The J segment lost 6 bases and the V segment lost 4 bases, leaving 9 bases of the junction unmatched. The CDR3 length is 14 residues. Germline V gene lookup returns CDR1 SGHNT and CDR2 YYREEE (reference sequence). The CDR3 sequence is CASSTDRDLAEAFF. Written as DNA, the CDR3 is TGTGCCAGCAGCACCGACAGGGATCTCGCTGAAGCTTTCTTT.

In regard to this clone: Other DNA variants within this sample encode the same CDR3. J is TRBJ2-5 and V is TRBV5-1, with D hard to call. The CDR3 is 12 amino acids. Germline-derived CDR1 and CDR2 are SGHRS and YFSETQ. V lost 0 bases, J lost 5 bases, and 5 bases lay in between. Here the CDR3 reads CASSLARETQYF. The CDR3 DNA follows: TGCGCCAGCAGCTTGGCCCGGGAGACCCAGTACTTC.

J is TRBJ2-1 and V is TRBV27; 10 bases are a match to TRBD2. Trimming cost V 5 bases and J 4 bases; bases outside gene matches: 5. CDR3 size: 15 residues. Germline CDR1 is MNHEY and CDR2 is SMNVEV (reference sequence). In DNA, the CDR3 is TGTGCCAGCAGTCCTCTAGCGGGAGTTTACAATGAGCAGTTCTTC. Its protein product is CASSPLAGVYNEQFF.

The chain combines TRBV5-4 with TRBJ2-2, with D unresolved. V gave up 4 bases and J gave up 1 base, with 11 bases separating them. The CDR3 sequence is 15 residues long. Germline V gene sequence: CDR1 SGHNT, CDR2 YYREEE (reference sequence). This CDR3 reads CASSPIPENTGELFF. The CDR3 DNA follows: TGTGCCAGCAGCCCCATCCCAGAGAACACCGGGGAGCTGTTTTTT.